One T cell receptor (beta chain) is described in this entry. The antigen is undetermined. This entry is derived from a study of shared clonotypes between healthy human individuals. Here immunoSEQ multiplex PCR was the method, and the copy in TCRdb shows in-frame clones only, minus some. The repertoire holds roughly 2.5 million clones, with about 92% as singletons. Study-wide results and limits: The represented genetic and exposure-history diversity was limited by the small number of donors. Naive subsets usually exceeded memory subsets in estimated richness.

V was trimmed by 0 bases and J by 3 bases, leaving 4 bases between them. The CDR3 has 14 amino acids. CDR1 is SGHTS and CDR2 is YDEGEE in the germline V gene. What was sequenced was naive CD4+ T cells sorted from blood. Subset described: CD45RA+ positively selected. The chain couples TRBV5-8 to TRBJ2-6, with no clear D. The sequence derives from a man in his late teens or twenties in good health. The CDR3 nucleotides are TGTGCCAGCAGCTTGGCCGGTGGGGCCAACGTCCTGACTTTC. It specifies CASSLAGGANVLTF.